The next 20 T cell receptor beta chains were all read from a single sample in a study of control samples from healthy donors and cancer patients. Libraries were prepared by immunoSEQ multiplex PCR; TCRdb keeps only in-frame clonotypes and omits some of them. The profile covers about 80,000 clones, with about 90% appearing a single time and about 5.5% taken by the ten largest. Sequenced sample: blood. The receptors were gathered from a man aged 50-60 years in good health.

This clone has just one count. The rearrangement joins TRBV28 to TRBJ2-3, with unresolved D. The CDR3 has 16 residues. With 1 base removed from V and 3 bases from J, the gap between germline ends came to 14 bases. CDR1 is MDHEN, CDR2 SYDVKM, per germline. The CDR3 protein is CASSLYGQPRTDTQYF. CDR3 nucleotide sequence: TGTGCCAGCAGTTTATACGGTCAGCCAAGAACAGATACGCAGTATTTT.

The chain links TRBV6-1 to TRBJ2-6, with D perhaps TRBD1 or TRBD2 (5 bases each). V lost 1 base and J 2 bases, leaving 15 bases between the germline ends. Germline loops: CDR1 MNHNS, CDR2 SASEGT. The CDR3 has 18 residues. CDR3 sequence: CASSEVGDLRAGANVLTF. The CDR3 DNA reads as TGTGCCAGCAGTGAAGTAGGGGACCTTAGGGCTGGGGCCAACGTCCTGACTTTC.

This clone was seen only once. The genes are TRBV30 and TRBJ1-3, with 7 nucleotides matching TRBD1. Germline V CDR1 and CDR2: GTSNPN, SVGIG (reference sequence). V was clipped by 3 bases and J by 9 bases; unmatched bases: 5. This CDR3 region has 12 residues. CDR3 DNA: TGTGCCTGGAGAGGGGGCTGGAGCACCATATATTTT. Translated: CAWRGGWSTIYF.

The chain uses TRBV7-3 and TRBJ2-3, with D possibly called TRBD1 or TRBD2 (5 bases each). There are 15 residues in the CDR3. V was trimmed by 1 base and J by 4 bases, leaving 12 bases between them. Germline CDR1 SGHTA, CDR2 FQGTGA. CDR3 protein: CASSLIGGNSDTQYF. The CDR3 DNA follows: TGTGCCAGCAGCTTAATTGGGGGTAACTCAGATACGCAGTATTTT. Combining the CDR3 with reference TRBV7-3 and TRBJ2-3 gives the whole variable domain GAGVSQTPSNKVTEKGKYVELRCDPISGHTALYWYRQSLGQGPEFLIYFQGTGAADDSGLPNDRFFAVRPEGSVSTLKIQRTERGDSAVYLCASSLIGGNSDTQYFGPGTRLTVL.

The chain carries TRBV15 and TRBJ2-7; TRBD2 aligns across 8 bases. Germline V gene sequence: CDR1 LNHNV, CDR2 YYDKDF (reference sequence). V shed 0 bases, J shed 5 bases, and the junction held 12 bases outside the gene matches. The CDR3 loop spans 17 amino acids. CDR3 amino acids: CATSREREGRGANEQYF. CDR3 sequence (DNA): TGTGCCACCAGCAGAGAACGTGAAGGGCGGGGGGCCAACGAGCAGTACTTC.

CDR3 bases: TGCGCCAGCAGTGCGGGTCGCCCGGGCGAGCAGTACTTC. Encoded protein: CASSAGRPGEQYF. The chain is built from TRBV10-1 and TRBJ2-7; D is undetermined. Germline CDR1 WNHNN, CDR2 SYGVQD (reference sequence). Trimming shortened V by 4 bases and J by 6 bases, and 13 bases separated the two germline ends. The CDR3 has 13 amino acids.

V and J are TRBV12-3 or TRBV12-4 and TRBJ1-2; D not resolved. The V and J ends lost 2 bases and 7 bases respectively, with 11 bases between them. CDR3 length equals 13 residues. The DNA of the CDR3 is TGTGCCAGCAGTTTATGGGAGTCACCTGGCTACACCTTC. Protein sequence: CASSLWESPGYTF.

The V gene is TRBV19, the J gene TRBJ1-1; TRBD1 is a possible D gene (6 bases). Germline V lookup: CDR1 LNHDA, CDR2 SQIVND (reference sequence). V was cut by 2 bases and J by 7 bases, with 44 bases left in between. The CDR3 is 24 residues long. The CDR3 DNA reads TGTGCCAGTAGTATACGACGGGGGGGATCTTCGGCGCTCAGGGGTGAGGATAGAGTTATTGAAGCTTTCTTT. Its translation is CASSIRRGGSSALRGEDRVIEAFF.

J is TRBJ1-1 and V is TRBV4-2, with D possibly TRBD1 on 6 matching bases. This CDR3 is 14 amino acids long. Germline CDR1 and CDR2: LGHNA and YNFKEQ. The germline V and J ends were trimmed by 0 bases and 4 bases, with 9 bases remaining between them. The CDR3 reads CASSQDTGSTEAFF. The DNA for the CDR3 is TGTGCCAGCAGCCAAGATACAGGGAGCACTGAAGCTTTCTTT.

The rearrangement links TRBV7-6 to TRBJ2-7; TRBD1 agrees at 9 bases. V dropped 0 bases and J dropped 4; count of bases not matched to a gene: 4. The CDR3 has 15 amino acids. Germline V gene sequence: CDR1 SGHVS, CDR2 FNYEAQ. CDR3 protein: CASSLAGTGLYEQYF. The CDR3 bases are TGTGCCAGCAGCTTAGCCGGGACAGGGTTGTACGAGCAGTACTTC.

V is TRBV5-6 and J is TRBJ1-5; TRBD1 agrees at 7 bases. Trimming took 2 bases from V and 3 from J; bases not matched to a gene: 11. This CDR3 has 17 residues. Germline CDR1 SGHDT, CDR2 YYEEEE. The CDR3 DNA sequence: TGTGCCAGCAGCTTAGGGACAGCCGACTTGAACAATCAGCCCCAGCATTTT. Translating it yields CASSLGTADLNNQPQHF.

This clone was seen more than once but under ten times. Here the CDR3 reads CASSGLTSYEQYF. In DNA form, the CDR3 reads TGTGCCAGCAGCGGACTCACCTCCTACGAGCAGTACTTC. V usage is TRBV9 and J usage is TRBJ2-7; no firm D call. Between the trimmed V and J ends, which lost 3 bases and 0 bases, there was a span of 7 bases. This CDR3 spans 13 amino acids. Germline-derived CDR1 and CDR2 are SGDLS and YYNGEE.

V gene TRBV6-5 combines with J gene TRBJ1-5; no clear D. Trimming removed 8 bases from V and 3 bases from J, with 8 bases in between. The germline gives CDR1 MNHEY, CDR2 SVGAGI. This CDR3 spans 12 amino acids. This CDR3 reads CASGPHNQPQHF. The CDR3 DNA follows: TGTGCCAGCGGCCCCCACAATCAGCCCCAGCATTTT.

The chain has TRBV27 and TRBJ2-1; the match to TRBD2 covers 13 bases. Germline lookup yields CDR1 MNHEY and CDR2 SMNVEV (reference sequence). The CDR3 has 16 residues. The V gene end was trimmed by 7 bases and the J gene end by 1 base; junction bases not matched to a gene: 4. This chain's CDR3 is CASMGLAGPSYNEQFF. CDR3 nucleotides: TGTGCCAGCATGGGACTAGCGGGACCTTCCTACAATGAGCAGTTCTTC.

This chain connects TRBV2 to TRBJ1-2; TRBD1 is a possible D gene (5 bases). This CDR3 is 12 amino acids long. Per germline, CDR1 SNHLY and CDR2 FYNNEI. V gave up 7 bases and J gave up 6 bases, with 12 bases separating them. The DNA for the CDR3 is TGTGCCAGCACGGTGGTGGGGGATGGCTACACCTTC. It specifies CASTVVGDGYTF.

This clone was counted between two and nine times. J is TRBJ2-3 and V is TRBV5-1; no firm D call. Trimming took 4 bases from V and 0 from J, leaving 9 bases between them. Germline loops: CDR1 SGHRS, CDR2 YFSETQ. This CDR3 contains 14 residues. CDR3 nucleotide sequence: TGCGCCAGCAGCCTATCGCCAAGCACAGATACGCAGTATTTT. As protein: CASSLSPSTDTQYF.

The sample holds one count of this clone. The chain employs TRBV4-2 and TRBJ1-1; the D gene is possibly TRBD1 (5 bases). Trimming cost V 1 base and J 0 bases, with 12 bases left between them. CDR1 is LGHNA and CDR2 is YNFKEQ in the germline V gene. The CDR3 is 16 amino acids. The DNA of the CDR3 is TGTGCCAGCAGCCAAGCCCAGGGACTTATGAACACTGAAGCTTTCTTT. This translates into CASSQAQGLMNTEAFF.

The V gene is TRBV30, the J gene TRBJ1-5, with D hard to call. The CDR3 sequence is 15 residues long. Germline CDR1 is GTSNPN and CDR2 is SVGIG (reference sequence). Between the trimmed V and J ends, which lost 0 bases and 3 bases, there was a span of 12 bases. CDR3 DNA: TGTGCCTGGAGTGTACCCGGGCAGGCCAATCAGCCCCAGCATTTT. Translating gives CAWSVPGQANQPQHF.

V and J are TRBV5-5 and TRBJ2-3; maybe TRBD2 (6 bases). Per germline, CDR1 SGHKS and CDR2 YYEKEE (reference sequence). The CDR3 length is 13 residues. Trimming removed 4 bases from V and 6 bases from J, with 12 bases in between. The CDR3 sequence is CASSRDFVDTQYF. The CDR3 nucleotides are TGTGCCAGCAGCCGGGACTTCGTCGATACGCAGTATTTT.

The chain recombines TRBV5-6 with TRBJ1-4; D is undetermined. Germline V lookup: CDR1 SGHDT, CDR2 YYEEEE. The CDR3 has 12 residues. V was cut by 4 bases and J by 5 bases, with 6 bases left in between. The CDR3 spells CASSPLNEKLFF. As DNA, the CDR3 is TGTGCCAGCAGCCCGCTGAATGAAAAACTGTTTTTT.